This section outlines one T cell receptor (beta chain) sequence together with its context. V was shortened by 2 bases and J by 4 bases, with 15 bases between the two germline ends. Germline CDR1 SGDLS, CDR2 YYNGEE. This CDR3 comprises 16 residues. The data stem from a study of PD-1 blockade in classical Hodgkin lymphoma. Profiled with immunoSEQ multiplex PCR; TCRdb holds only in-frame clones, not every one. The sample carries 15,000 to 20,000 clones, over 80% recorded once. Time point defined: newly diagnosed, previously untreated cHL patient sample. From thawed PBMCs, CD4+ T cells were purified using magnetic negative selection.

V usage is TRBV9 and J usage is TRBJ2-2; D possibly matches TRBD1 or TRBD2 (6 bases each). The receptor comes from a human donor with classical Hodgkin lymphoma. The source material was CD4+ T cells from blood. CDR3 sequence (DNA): TGTGCCAGCAGCGTTAGCTCCAGGGGACTCACCGGGGAGCTGTTTTTT. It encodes CASSVSSRGLTGELFF.